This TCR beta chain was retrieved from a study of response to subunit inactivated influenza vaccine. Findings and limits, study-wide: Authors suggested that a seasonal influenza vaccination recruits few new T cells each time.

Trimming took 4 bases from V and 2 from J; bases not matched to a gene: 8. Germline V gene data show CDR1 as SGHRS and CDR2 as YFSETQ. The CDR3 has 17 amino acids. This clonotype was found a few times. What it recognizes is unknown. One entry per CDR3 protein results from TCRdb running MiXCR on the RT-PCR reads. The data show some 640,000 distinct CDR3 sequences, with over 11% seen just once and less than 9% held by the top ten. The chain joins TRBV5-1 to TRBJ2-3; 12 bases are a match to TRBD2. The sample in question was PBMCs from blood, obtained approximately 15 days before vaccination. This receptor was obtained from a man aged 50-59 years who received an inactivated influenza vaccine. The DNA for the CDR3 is TGCGCCAGCAGCCCCTTACTAGCGGGGGGAAACACAGATACGCAGTATTTT. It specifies CASSPLLAGGNTDTQYF.